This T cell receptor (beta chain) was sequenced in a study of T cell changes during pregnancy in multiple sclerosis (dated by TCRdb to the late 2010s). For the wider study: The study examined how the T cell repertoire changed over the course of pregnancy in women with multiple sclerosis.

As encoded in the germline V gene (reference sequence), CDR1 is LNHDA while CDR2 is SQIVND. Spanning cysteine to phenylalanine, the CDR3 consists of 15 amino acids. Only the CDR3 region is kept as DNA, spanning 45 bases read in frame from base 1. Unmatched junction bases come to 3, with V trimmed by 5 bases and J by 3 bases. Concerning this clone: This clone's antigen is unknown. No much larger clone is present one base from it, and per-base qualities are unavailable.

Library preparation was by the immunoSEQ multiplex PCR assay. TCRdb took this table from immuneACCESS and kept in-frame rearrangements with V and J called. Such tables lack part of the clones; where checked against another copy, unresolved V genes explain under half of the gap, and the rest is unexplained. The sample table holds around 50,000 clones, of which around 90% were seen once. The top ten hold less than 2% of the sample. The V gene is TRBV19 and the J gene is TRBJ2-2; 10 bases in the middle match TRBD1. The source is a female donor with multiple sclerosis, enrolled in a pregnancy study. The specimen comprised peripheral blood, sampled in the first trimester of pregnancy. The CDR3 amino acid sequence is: CASSPDRGDTGELFF. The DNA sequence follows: TGTGCCAGTAGTCCGGACAGGGGGGACACCGGGGAGCTGTTTTTT.